This T cell receptor (beta chain) was sequenced in a study of blood T cell repertoires in COVID-19. Study-wide background: Whether acute or convalescent, the COVID-19 samples came from the United States, Italy and Spain. The analysed material was cDNA or gDNA that came from T cells, B-cell-depleted T cells, or PBMCs.

Original data processing: Estimated nucleated cell counts came from reference gene primer amplification. Only in-frame clones appear in the TCRdb table, and some are missing; sequencing was by immunoSEQ multiplex PCR. That table supplies the V and J calls and clone size; D and trimming were determined from the DNA. The table includes about 190,000 clones, roughly 80% detected once. Germline CDR1 MGHDK, CDR2 SYGVNS. The V and J ends lost 1 base and 5 bases, in that order; junction bases with no gene match: 8. There are 17 residues in the CDR3. The chain uses TRBV25-1 and TRBJ2-3; TRBD2 matches 11 bases. The sequenced sample was peripheral blood. This clonotype originated in a man aged 50 to 60 who had recovered from COVID-19. CDR3 nucleotides: TGTGCCAGCAGTGAATTCGGGGTTAGCGGGAGGGGAGATACGCAGTATTTT. Translated, it gives CASSEFGVSGRGDTQYF. The full variable domain, completed using reference TRBV25-1 and TRBJ2-3, is EADIYQTPRYLVIGTGKKITLECSQTMGHDKMYWYQQDPGMELHLIHYSYGVNSTEKGDLSSESTVSRIRTEHFPLTLESARPSHTSQYLCASSEFGVSGRGDTQYFGPGTRLTVL.